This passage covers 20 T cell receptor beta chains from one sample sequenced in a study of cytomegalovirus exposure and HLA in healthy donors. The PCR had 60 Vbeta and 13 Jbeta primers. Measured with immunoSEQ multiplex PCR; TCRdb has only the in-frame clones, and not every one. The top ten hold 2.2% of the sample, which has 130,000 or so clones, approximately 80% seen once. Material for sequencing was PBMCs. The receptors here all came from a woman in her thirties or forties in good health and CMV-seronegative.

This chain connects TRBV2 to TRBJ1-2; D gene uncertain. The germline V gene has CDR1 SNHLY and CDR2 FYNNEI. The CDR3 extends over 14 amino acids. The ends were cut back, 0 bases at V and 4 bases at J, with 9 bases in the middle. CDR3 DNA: TGTGCCAGCAGTGAAGCGTCACCCAGCTATGGCTACACCTTC. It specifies CASSEASPSYGYTF. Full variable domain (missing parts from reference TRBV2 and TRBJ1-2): EPEVTQTPSHQVTQMGQEVILRCVPISNHLYFYWYRQILGQKVEFLVSFYNNEISEKSEIFDDQFSVERPDGSNFTLKIRSTKLEDSAMYFCASSEASPSYGYTFGSGTRLTVV.

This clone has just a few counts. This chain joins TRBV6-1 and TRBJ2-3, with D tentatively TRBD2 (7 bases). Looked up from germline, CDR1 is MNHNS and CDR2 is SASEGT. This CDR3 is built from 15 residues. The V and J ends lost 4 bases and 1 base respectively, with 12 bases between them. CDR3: CASSAQGGGTDTQYF. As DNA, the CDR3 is TGTGCCAGCAGTGCACAGGGAGGGGGCACAGATACGCAGTATTTT.

This chain's CDR3 is CASSFKGDDYGYTF. The CDR3 nucleotides are TGTGCCAGCAGCTTCAAGGGGGATGACTATGGCTACACCTTC. This rearrangement joins TRBV7-9 to TRBJ1-2; D is perhaps TRBD1 (6 bases). The germline gives CDR1 SEHNR, CDR2 FQNEAQ (reference sequence). This CDR3 region has 14 residues. Trimming took off 3 bases at V and 3 bases at J, with 11 bases between the two ends. Combining the CDR3 with reference TRBV7-9 and TRBJ1-2 gives the whole variable domain DTGVSQNPRHKITKRGQNVTFRCDPISEHNRLYWYRQTLGQGPEFLTYFQNEAQLEKSRLLSDRFSAERPKGSFSTLEIQRTEQGDSAMYLCASSFKGDDYGYTFGSGTRLTVV.

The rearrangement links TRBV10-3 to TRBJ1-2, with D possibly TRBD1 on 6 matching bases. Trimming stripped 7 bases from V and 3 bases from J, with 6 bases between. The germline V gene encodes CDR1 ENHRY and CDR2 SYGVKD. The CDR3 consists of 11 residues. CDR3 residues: CAIKGDYGYTF. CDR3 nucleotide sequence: TGTGCCATCAAGGGGGACTATGGCTACACCTTC.

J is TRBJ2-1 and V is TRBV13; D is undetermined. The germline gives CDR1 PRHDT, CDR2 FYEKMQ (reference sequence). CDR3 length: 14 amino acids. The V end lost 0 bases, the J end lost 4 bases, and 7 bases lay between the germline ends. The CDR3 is CASSLGSQYNEQFF. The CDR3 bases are TGTGCCAGCAGCTTAGGCTCCCAGTACAATGAGCAGTTCTTC.

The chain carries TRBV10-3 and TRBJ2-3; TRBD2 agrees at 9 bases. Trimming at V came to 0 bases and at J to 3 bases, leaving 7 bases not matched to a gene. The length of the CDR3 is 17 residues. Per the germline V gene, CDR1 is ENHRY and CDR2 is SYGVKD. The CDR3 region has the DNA TGTGCCATCAGTGAGTCGGGCGGGGGGGCCGGTACAGATACGCAGTATTTT. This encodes CAISESGGGAGTDTQYF.

The CDR3 DNA follows: TGTGCCAGCAGACCCTCGACAGGTTTTTACACTGAAGCTTTCTTT. Its translation is CASRPSTGFYTEAFF. The chain carries TRBV6-4 and TRBJ1-1; TRBD1 might be the D (6 bases). Per germline, CDR1 MRHNA and CDR2 SNTAGT. Trimming removed 6 bases from V and 3 bases from J, with 17 bases in between. The CDR3 is 15 amino acids.

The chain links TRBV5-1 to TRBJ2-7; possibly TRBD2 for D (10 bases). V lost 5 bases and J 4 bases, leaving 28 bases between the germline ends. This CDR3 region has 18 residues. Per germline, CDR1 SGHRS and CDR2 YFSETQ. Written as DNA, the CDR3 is TGCGCCAGCAGAGTGGGACAGGGTAGCGGACTAGCGGATTACGAGCAGTACTTC. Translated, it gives CASRVGQGSGLADYEQYF.

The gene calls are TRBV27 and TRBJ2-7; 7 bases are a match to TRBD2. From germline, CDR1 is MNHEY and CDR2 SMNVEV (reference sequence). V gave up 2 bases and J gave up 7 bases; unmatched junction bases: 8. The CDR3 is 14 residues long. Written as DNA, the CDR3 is TGTGCCAGCAGTTTAGTGACTAGCCTCCAAGAGCAGTACTTC. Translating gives CASSLVTSLQEQYF.

The CDR3 protein is CASSLQESYEQYF. The CDR3 DNA sequence: TGTGCCAGCAGCTTACAGGAATCCTACGAGCAGTACTTC. The chain carries TRBV13 and TRBJ2-7; no definite D call. In germline, CDR1 is PRHDT, CDR2 FYEKMQ (reference sequence). V lost 2 bases to trimming and J lost 1 base, with 6 bases between them. This CDR3 region has 13 residues.

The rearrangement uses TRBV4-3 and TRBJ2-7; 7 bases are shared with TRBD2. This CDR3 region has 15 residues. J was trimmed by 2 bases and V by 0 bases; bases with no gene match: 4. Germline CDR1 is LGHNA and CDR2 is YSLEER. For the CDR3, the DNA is TGCGCCAGCAGCCAAGATACTAGCGATACCTACGAGCAGTACTTC. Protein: CASSQDTSDTYEQYF.

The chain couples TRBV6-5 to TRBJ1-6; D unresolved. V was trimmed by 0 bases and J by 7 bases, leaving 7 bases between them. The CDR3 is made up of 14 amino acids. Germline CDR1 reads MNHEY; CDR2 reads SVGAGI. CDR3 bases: TGTGCCAGCAGTTACTCGACACCAAATTCACCCCTCCACTTT. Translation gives CASSYSTPNSPLHF.

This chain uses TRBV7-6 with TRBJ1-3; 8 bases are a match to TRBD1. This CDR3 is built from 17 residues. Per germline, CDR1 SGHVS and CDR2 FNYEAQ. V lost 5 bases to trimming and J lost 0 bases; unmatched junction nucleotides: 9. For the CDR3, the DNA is TGTGCCAGCAGCCGAACGACAGGGGTGCTCTCTGGAAACACCATATATTTT. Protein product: CASSRTTGVLSGNTIYF.

The CDR3 sequence: CASGLSGSYEQYF. The CDR3, as DNA: TGTGCTAGTGGTTTGTCAGGCTCCTACGAGCAGTACTTC. This chain links TRBV12-5 with TRBJ2-7; D is uncertain. Looked up from germline, CDR1 is LGHNT and CDR2 is FRNRAP. Trimming left V 2 bases short and J 0 bases short, with 5 bases between. This CDR3 comprises 13 residues.

The CDR3 region is CASRLARWREGNEQFF. The CDR3, as DNA: TGTGCAAGTCGCTTAGCGCGATGGCGGGAGGGTAATGAGCAGTTCTTC. This sequence joins TRBV12-2 and TRBJ2-1; the D call in the table, TRBD2, was not verified against the DNA. TRBV12-2 is deemed a pseudogene. CDR3 length: 16 residues.

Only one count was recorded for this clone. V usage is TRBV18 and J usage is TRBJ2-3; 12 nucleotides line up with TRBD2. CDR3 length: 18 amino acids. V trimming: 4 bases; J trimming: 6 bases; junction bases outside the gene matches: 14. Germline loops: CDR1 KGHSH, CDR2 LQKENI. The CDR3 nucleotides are TGTGCCAGCTCACTATTCTCTAGCGGGAGGGCATCGGTGGATACGCAGTATTTT. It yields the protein CASSLFSSGRASVDTQYF.

The CDR3 reads CASSLGSTGGRQPQHF. The CDR3 nucleotides read TGTGCCAGCAGCTTAGGTTCAACGGGGGGTCGTCAGCCCCAGCATTTT. The chain couples TRBV11-2 to TRBJ1-5, with D maybe TRBD1 (5 bases). Germline V gives CDR1 SGHAT, CDR2 FQNNGV. The CDR3 is 16 amino acids. V lost 1 base to trimming and J lost 6 bases, with 16 bases between them.

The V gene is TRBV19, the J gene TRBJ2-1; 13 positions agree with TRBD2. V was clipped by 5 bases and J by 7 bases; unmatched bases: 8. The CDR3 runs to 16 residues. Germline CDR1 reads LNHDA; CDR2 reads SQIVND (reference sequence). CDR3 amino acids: CASSPRTSGSLNEQFF. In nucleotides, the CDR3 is TGTGCCAGTAGTCCTAGGACTAGCGGGAGTTTGAATGAGCAGTTCTTC.

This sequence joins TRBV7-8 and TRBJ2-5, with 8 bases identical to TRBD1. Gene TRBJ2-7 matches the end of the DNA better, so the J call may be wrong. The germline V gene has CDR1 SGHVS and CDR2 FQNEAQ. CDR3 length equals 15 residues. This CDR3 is CASSRGQVSSYEQYF. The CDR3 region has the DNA TGTGCCAGCAGCCGGGGACAGGTGAGCTCCTACGAGCAGTACTTC.

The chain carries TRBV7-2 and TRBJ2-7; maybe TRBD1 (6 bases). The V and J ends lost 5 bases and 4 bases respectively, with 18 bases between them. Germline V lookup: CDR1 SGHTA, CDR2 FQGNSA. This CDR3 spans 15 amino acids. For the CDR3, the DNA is TGTGCCAGCAGCCCTTTTCCGGTCAGGGGATACGAGCAGTACTTC. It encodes CASSPFPVRGYEQYF.